These 18 T cell receptor beta chains were all obtained from the same sample, sequenced in a study of shared clonotypes between healthy human individuals. Some clones are missing from TCRdb's copy, which holds only in-frame ones; the method was immunoSEQ multiplex PCR. Of some 2.3 million clones in the sample, approximately 93% were seen once. Sequencing input: naive CD4+ T cells from PBMCs. Indicated subset: CD45RA+ positively selected. The receptors shown here come from a man aged 18 to 30 in good health. Some clones in this sample may be carry-over from other donors' samples.

This rearrangement joins TRBV7-3 to TRBJ1-5; D gene uncertain. The V gene lost 3 bases and the J gene lost 3 bases, with 6 bases spanning the gap. The CDR3 consists of 13 residues. Germline V gene data show CDR1 as SGHTA and CDR2 as FQGTGA. The CDR3 loop is CASSLRANQPQHF. The CDR3 nucleotides are TGTGCCAGCAGCTTGAGGGCCAATCAGCCCCAGCATTTT.

CDR3 nucleotides: TGTGCCAGCAGCCAAAGGACAGGTGTCTACGAGCAGTACTTC. Translating it yields CASSQRTGVYEQYF. The chain is built from TRBV11-3 and TRBJ2-7, with 7 bases fitting TRBD1. The trim removed 5 bases at V and 3 bases at J, leaving 7 bases unmatched. The germline gives CDR1 SGHNT, CDR2 YENEEA. CDR3 size: 14 residues.

This chain links TRBV19 with TRBJ2-7; TRBD1 aligns across 8 bases. With 4 bases clipped from V and 2 bases from J, the junction kept 7 bases outside the gene matches. The length of the CDR3 is 15 residues. CDR1 and CDR2 from the germline V gene are LNHDA and SQIVND (reference sequence). The CDR3 protein is CASSRTGLNPYEQYF. The CDR3 DNA is TGTGCCAGTAGTAGGACAGGGTTGAATCCCTACGAGCAGTACTTC.

The rearrangement links TRBV5-4 to TRBJ1-1; D is unresolved. Germline V gene lookup returns CDR1 SGHNT and CDR2 YYREEE (reference sequence). Trimming removed 3 bases at V and 11 bases at J, with 14 bases between. The CDR3 extends over 12 amino acids. Here the CDR3 reads CASSYWESEAFF. The CDR3, as DNA: TGTGCCAGCAGCTACTGGGAGTCAGAGGCTTTCTTT.

V gene TRBV2 combines with J gene TRBJ1-2; TRBD1 might be the D (5 bases). Trimming removed 6 bases at V and 4 bases at J, with 15 bases between. Germline V gene sequence: CDR1 SNHLY, CDR2 FYNNEI. The CDR3 is 14 amino acids. For the CDR3, the DNA is TGTGCCAGCAGCCGCGCGACAGATTCCTATGGCTACACCTTC. Its translation is CASSRATDSYGYTF.

The rearrangement links TRBV18 to TRBJ1-5; TRBD1 is a possible D gene (6 bases). Trimming stripped 4 bases from V and 3 bases from J, with 13 bases between. The CDR3 extends over 15 amino acids. The germline CDR1 and CDR2 sequences are KGHSH and LQKENI. CDR3: CASSLLGQNNQPQHF. The CDR3 DNA follows: TGTGCCAGCTCACTGTTAGGACAGAACAATCAGCCCCAGCATTTT.

This clone occurred once. The rearrangement links TRBV27 to TRBJ2-5; TRBD2 aligns across 7 bases. This CDR3 spans 15 amino acids. The V gene end was trimmed by 2 bases and the J gene end by 0 bases; junction bases not matched to a gene: 3. CDR1 MNHEY and CDR2 SMNVEV come from the germline V gene (reference sequence). CDR3 in DNA: TGTGCCAGCAGTTTAGGGCGGGGGTACCAAGAGACCCAGTACTTC. This translates into CASSLGRGYQETQYF.

The chain combines TRBV19 with TRBJ2-1; 10 bases agree with TRBD1. The trim removed 2 bases at V and 7 bases at J, leaving 5 bases unmatched. Germline V gene data show CDR1 as LNHDA and CDR2 as SQIVND (reference sequence). The CDR3 length is 15 residues. The CDR3 region has the DNA TGTGCCAGTAGTATACCCCGACAGGGGGCTAATGAGCAGTTCTTC. Its translation: CASSIPRQGANEQFF.

V is TRBV7-2 and J is TRBJ2-7; the match to TRBD2 covers 11 bases. V trimming: 3 bases; J trimming: 5 bases; junction bases outside the gene matches: 6. The CDR3 spans 15 residues. Germline V gene lookup returns CDR1 SGHTA and CDR2 FQGNSA. The CDR3 is CASSLTSGIPNEQYF. The CDR3 nucleotides are TGTGCCAGCAGCTTGACTAGCGGGATCCCTAACGAGCAGTACTTC.

The J gene is TRBJ2-1, the V gene TRBV20-1, with no clear D. V was trimmed by 3 bases and J by 10 bases, leaving 10 bases between them. Germline loops: CDR1 DFQATT, CDR2 SNEGSKA (reference sequence). This CDR3 is built from 11 residues. The CDR3 nucleotides read TGCAGTGCTAGCCCGAGACGGGAGCAGTTCTTC. This gives the protein CSASPRREQFF.

This chain connects TRBV6-6 to TRBJ2-7, with a possible D match to TRBD1 (6 bases). V lost 7 bases and J 0 bases, leaving 16 bases between the germline ends. The CDR3 has 15 amino acids. In germline, CDR1 is MNHNY, CDR2 SVGAGI (reference sequence). The CDR3 region has the DNA TGTGCCAGCAAATTCACAGGGTCAAGCTCCTACGAGCAGTACTTC. Translating gives CASKFTGSSSYEQYF.

This clone was found once. This sequence joins TRBV9 and TRBJ2-1; D possibly corresponds to TRBD2 (7 bases). CDR1 SGDLS and CDR2 YYNGEE come from the germline V gene. V lost 4 bases and J 2 bases, leaving 13 bases between the germline ends. This CDR3 contains 15 residues. CDR3 coding DNA: TGTGCCAGCAGCCAGGGGCGGGGGACCTACAATGAGCAGTTCTTC. It encodes CASSQGRGTYNEQFF.

This sequence joins TRBV6-1 and TRBJ1-5; D is unresolved. Germline V gene sequence: CDR1 MNHNS, CDR2 SASEGT. The V and J ends lost 0 bases and 7 bases respectively, with 28 bases between them. This CDR3 has 20 residues. The CDR3 coding sequence is TGTGCCAGCAGTGAAGCGATCCCTTTATACGGTTTACCTTTCAAGCAGCCCCAGCATTTT. Its translation: CASSEAIPLYGLPFKQPQHF.

The J gene is TRBJ2-7, the V gene TRBV9; 13 positions match TRBD2. J was trimmed by 6 bases and V by 0 bases; bases with no gene match: 6. Germline CDR1 SGDLS, CDR2 YYNGEE. This CDR3 contains 16 residues. CDR3 in amino acids: CASSVGGLAGHSEQYF. The DNA for the CDR3 is TGTGCCAGCAGCGTAGGGGGACTAGCGGGACACTCCGAGCAGTACTTC. Drawing the rest from reference TRBV9 and TRBJ2-7, the complete variable domain is DSGVTQTPKHLITATGQRVTLRCSPRSGDLSVYWYQQSLDQGLQFLIQYYNGEERAKGNILERFSAQQFPDLHSELNLSSLELGDSALYFCASSVGGLAGHSEQYFGPGTRLTVT.

With respect to this clone: The same CDR3 also results from other DNA sequences found in this sample. J is TRBJ1-2 and V is TRBV29-1, with a weak D call TRBD1 (5 bases). The CDR3 length is 13 residues. Per germline, CDR1 SQVTM and CDR2 ANQGSEA. The V gene lost 4 bases and the J gene lost 3 bases, with 12 bases spanning the gap. CDR3 sequence (DNA): TGCAGCGTTGGGCAAGGGGCAGACTATGGCTACACCTTC. It encodes CSVGQGADYGYTF.

The rearrangement joins TRBV5-1 to TRBJ2-1; a possible D gene is TRBD2 (5 bases). Trimming cost V 7 bases and J 0 bases, with 11 bases left between them. The CDR3 is 14 residues long. The germline gives CDR1 SGHRS, CDR2 YFSETQ. In DNA form, the CDR3 reads TGCGCCAGCGCTAGCTACGACTCCTACAATGAGCAGTTCTTC. Protein product: CASASYDSYNEQFF.

This sequence joins TRBV5-1 and TRBJ2-6, with TRBD2 matching over 10 bases. This CDR3 spans 17 amino acids. The V segment lost 2 bases and the J segment 1 base; nucleotides outside the gene matches: 3. Looked up from germline, CDR1 is SGHRS and CDR2 is YFSETQ. CDR3 coding DNA: TGCGCCAGCAGCTTTCTAGCGGGGGAATCTGGGGCCAACGTCCTGACTTTC. Its translation: CASSFLAGESGANVLTF.

The J gene is TRBJ2-7, the V gene TRBV19, with 15 bases lining up with TRBD2. CDR3 length: 16 amino acids. With V trimmed by 3 bases and J by 4 bases, 4 bases remained unmatched. Germline CDR1 and CDR2: LNHDA and SQIVND (reference sequence). The CDR3, as DNA: TGTGCCAGTAGTATTCGGACTAGCGGGAGGGTTTACGAGCAGTACTTC. Residues: CASSIRTSGRVYEQYF.